The 13 T cell receptor beta chains below come from one sample, sequenced in a study of cytomegalovirus exposure and HLA in healthy donors. The primer mix had 60 Vbeta and 13 Jbeta primers. Repertoires were generated with immunoSEQ multiplex PCR, while TCRdb's copy carries only in-frame clones and drops some. The sample lists about 140,000 clones, about 78% seen once, with nearly 7% in the top ten. The sample taken for sequencing was PBMCs. All receptors come from a man aged 35-49 years in good health and CMV-seropositive.

The chain combines TRBV21-1 with TRBJ1-5. TRBV21-1 is reported as a pseudogene. The CDR3 loop spans 17 amino acids. The CDR3, as DNA: TGTGCCAGCGCAGAGGGCGCGGGCAGTTGGAGCAATCAGCCCCAGCATTTT. This gives the protein CASAEGAGSWSNQPQHF.

The rearrangement joins TRBV2 to TRBJ1-1; 7 bases are a match to TRBD1. The CDR3 spans 14 residues. The V segment lost 3 bases and the J segment 1 base; nucleotides outside the gene matches: 2. In germline, CDR1 is SNHLY, CDR2 FYNNEI. CDR3 nucleotides: TGTGCCAGCAGTGAGGACAGGAAGAACACTGAAGCTTTCTTT. This gives the protein CASSEDRKNTEAFF.

The chain uses TRBV5-1 and TRBJ2-2; TRBD2 agrees at 11 bases. CDR3 size: 16 residues. Trimming at V came to 1 base and at J to 6 bases, leaving 5 bases not matched to a gene. Per the germline V gene, CDR1 is SGHRS and CDR2 is YFSETQ. The CDR3 nucleotides read TGCGCCAGCAGCTTGACTAGCGGGGGACCTTCCGGGGAGCTGTTTTTT. This translates into CASSLTSGGPSGELFF.

As DNA, the CDR3 is TGTGCCAGCAGTGAAACCCAGGGGGCTATCTATGGCTACACCTTC. Protein: CASSETQGAIYGYTF. The chain joins TRBV6-1 to TRBJ1-2, with 8 bases matching TRBD1. There are 15 residues in the CDR3. Germline CDR1 MNHNS, CDR2 SASEGT. With 2 bases clipped from V and 4 bases from J, the junction kept 6 bases outside the gene matches.

V is TRBV18 and J is TRBJ2-1; D possibly corresponds to TRBD2 (6 bases). Trimming pared 3 bases from V and 7 bases from J, leaving 16 bases between. The CDR3 has 15 amino acids. In germline, CDR1 is KGHSH, CDR2 LQKENI. The CDR3: CASSPGTWGDNEQFF. The CDR3 DNA follows: TGTGCCAGCTCACCGGGTACATGGGGGGATAATGAGCAGTTCTTC. Supplemented by reference TRBV18 and TRBJ2-1, the full variable domain reads NAGVMQNPRHLVRRRGQEARLRCSPMKGHSHVYWYRQLPEEGLKFMVYLQKENIIDESGMPKERFSAEFPKEGPSILRIQQVVRGDSAAYFCASSPGTWGDNEQFFGPGTRLTVL.

The chain's CDR3 is CASSAGTGSTDTQYF. The CDR3 region has the DNA TGTGCCAGCTCGGCCGGGACAGGAAGCACAGATACGCAGTATTTT. The J gene is TRBJ2-3, the V gene TRBV18; 8 bases are shared with TRBD1. The CDR3 sequence is 15 residues long. The V and J ends lost 6 bases and 0 bases, in that order; junction bases with no gene match: 5. The germline CDR1 and CDR2 sequences are KGHSH and LQKENI.

This chain connects TRBV30 to TRBJ1-2; D is perhaps TRBD1 (5 bases). Germline V CDR1 and CDR2: GTSNPN, SVGIG (reference sequence). CDR3 length: 17 residues. Trimming took 3 bases from V and 0 from J, leaving 20 bases between them. CDR3 nucleotide sequence: TGTGCCTGGAGAGCGGGGGGTGGGCCCAAACCTAACTATGGCTACACCTTC. It translates to CAWRAGGGPKPNYGYTF. Complete variable domain (other parts from reference TRBV30 and TRBJ1-2): SQTIHQWPATLVQPVGSPLSLECTVEGTSNPNLYWYRQAAGRGLQLLFYSVGIGQISSEVPQNLSASRPQDRQFILSSKKLLLSDSGFYLCAWRAGGGPKPNYGYTFGSGTRLTVV.

The J gene is TRBJ2-3, the V gene TRBV5-4; 7 nucleotides line up with TRBD1. V gave up 4 bases and J gave up 0 bases; unmatched junction bases: 8. Germline V gene lookup returns CDR1 SGHNT and CDR2 YYREEE (reference sequence). CDR3 length: 16 amino acids. This CDR3 reads CASSTGQVTSTDTQYF. CDR3 nucleotide sequence: TGTGCCAGCAGCACTGGACAGGTGACTAGCACAGATACGCAGTATTTT.

The rearrangement links TRBV5-4 to TRBJ1-6; a possible D gene is TRBD1 (5 bases). The germline CDR1 and CDR2 sequences are SGHNT and YYREEE (reference sequence). V lost 0 bases, J lost 10 bases, and 11 bases lay in between. The CDR3 consists of 14 residues. The CDR3 DNA reads as TGTGCCAGCAGCTTGGGGGACGGGGGATCACCCCTCCACTTT. Protein sequence: CASSLGDGGSPLHF.

The chain couples TRBV28 to TRBJ1-5, with D maybe TRBD1 (5 bases). The ends were cut back, 4 bases at V and 5 bases at J, with 12 bases in the middle. Germline-derived CDR1 and CDR2 are MDHEN and SYDVKM. The CDR3 is made up of 14 amino acids. The CDR3 region is CASSSRQKDQPQHF. The CDR3 coding sequence is TGTGCCAGCAGTTCCCGACAGAAGGATCAGCCCCAGCATTTT. Full variable domain (outside the CDR3, taken from reference TRBV28 and TRBJ1-5): DVKVTQSSRYLVKRTGEKVFLECVQDMDHENMFWYRQDPGLGLRLIYFSYDVKMKEKGDIPEGYSVSREKKERFSLILESASTNQTSMYLCASSSRQKDQPQHFGDGTRLSIL.

The rearrangement joins TRBV9 to TRBJ2-3, with D possibly being TRBD1 (6 bases). The V gene's germline CDR1 is SGDLS and CDR2 YYNGEE. V was trimmed by 0 bases and J by 7 bases, leaving 15 bases between them. The CDR3 has 15 residues. The CDR3 region is CASSVVGHEANTQYF. CDR3 sequence (DNA): TGTGCCAGCAGCGTAGTGGGACACGAAGCTAATACGCAGTATTTT. The entire variable domain, with the rest obtained from reference TRBV9 and TRBJ2-3, is as follows: DSGVTQTPKHLITATGQRVTLRCSPRSGDLSVYWYQQSLDQGLQFLIQYYNGEERAKGNILERFSAQQFPDLHSELNLSSLELGDSALYFCASSVVGHEANTQYFGPGTRLTVL.

The gene calls are TRBV4-1 and TRBJ2-7; 10 nucleotides line up with TRBD2. Germline lookup yields CDR1 MGHRA and CDR2 YSYEKL. This CDR3 has 16 residues. V was clipped by 6 bases and J by 2 bases; unmatched bases: 10. Written as DNA, the CDR3 is TGCGCCAGCAGTGTACCGAGGACTAGCGGTACCTACGAGCAGTACTTC. This encodes CASSVPRTSGTYEQYF.

The chain combines TRBV2 with TRBJ2-2, with D perhaps matching TRBD1 (8 bases). The germline CDR1 and CDR2 sequences are SNHLY and FYNNEI. The CDR3 is 15 residues long. V shed 6 bases and J shed 8 bases, with 19 bases lying between them. This CDR3 reads CASSATGGGLGELFF. The CDR3 nucleotides read TGTGCCAGCAGCGCCACAGGGGGGGGACTAGGGGAGCTGTTTTTT.